This T cell receptor (beta chain) was identified during a study of Ad26.COV2.S vaccination and SARS-CoV-2 variants. The overall study: Enrollment placed the donor in the COV1001 Ad26.COV2.S trial arm.

Clones were read by immunoSEQ multiplex PCR, and TCRdb kept only the in-frame ones, dropping some. The sample records about 680,000 clones, 80% to 90% being singletons. The treatment: some 20 received Ad26.COV2.S at low or high dose, single or two shots; about five received placebo; per-sample allocation not given. The samples date from day 63 after the first vaccine or placebo injection. This CDR3 is built from 16 residues. V lost 5 bases to trimming and J lost 4 bases; unmatched junction nucleotides: 9. The germline CDR1 and CDR2 sequences are KGHSH and LQKENI. A note on this clone: Its antigen is currently unknown.

Findings and caveats of the study: Non-spike TCR breadth was similar in vaccine and placebo recipients.

This TCR was sampled from a person aged 18-60 years who received the Ad26.COV2.S COVID-19 vaccine or a placebo. The chain combines TRBV18 with TRBJ2-5; 11 nucleotides align to TRBD2. The starting material was peripheral blood, obtained in a trial of Ad26.COV2.S vaccine versus placebo. The CDR3 loop reads CASSSNVLAGGETQYF. The CDR3 nucleotides are TGTGCCAGCTCATCCAACGTCCTAGCGGGAGGAGAGACCCAGTACTTC.